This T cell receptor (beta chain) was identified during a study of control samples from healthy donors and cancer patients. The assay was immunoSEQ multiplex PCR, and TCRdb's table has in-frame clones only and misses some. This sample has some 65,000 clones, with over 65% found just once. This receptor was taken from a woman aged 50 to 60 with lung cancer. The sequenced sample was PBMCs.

The DNA of the CDR3 is TGTGCCAGCAGCCCAGACTTTAGCTCCTACAATGAGCAGTTCTTC. It yields the protein CASSPDFSSYNEQFF. The chain is built from TRBV6-5 and TRBJ2-1; D is undetermined. This CDR3 comprises 15 residues. V lost 6 bases and J 0 bases, leaving 12 bases between the germline ends. The germline V gene encodes CDR1 MNHEY and CDR2 SVGAGI.